This TCR beta chain appears in the sequencing data of a study of cytomegalovirus exposure and HLA in healthy donors. Primers included in the PCR were 60 Vbeta and 13 Jbeta primers. The assay was immunoSEQ multiplex PCR, and TCRdb's table has in-frame clones only and misses some. The sample comprises around 150,000 clones, roughly 88% of which are singletons, and 7.5% to 10% rests with the top ten. Study findings and constraints: Owing to their indistinguishability, certain V segments, notably TRBV6-2 and TRBV6-3, were excluded. A later analysis showed that HLA-associated TCR beta chains had undergone more clonal expansion than equally common others. As was reported, the HLA-A and HLA-B alleles of most subjects were accurately predicted from TCR beta sequences.

A note on this clone: What it recognizes is unknown.

Germline CDR1 is GTSNPN and CDR2 is SVGIG (reference sequence). V dropped 1 base and J dropped 6 bases, with 8 bases sitting between them. CDR3 length equals 12 residues. Donors counted as nominally healthy when sampled, yet unrecorded immune exposures were likely. V usage is TRBV30 and J usage is TRBJ2-3, with unresolved D. The TCR originated in a man in his late teens or twenties in good health and CMV-seropositive. The sample was PBMCs. In DNA, the CDR3 is TGTGCCTGGAGTGCGTTCCGGGATACGCAGTATTTT. This sequence encodes CAWSAFRDTQYF. Looking up the rest from reference TRBV30 and TRBJ2-3 gives the full variable domain: SQTIHQWPATLVQPVGSPLSLECTVEGTSNPNLYWYRQAAGRGLQLLFYSVGIGQISSEVPQNLSASRPQDRQFILSSKKLLLSDSGFYLCAWSAFRDTQYFGPGTRLTVL.